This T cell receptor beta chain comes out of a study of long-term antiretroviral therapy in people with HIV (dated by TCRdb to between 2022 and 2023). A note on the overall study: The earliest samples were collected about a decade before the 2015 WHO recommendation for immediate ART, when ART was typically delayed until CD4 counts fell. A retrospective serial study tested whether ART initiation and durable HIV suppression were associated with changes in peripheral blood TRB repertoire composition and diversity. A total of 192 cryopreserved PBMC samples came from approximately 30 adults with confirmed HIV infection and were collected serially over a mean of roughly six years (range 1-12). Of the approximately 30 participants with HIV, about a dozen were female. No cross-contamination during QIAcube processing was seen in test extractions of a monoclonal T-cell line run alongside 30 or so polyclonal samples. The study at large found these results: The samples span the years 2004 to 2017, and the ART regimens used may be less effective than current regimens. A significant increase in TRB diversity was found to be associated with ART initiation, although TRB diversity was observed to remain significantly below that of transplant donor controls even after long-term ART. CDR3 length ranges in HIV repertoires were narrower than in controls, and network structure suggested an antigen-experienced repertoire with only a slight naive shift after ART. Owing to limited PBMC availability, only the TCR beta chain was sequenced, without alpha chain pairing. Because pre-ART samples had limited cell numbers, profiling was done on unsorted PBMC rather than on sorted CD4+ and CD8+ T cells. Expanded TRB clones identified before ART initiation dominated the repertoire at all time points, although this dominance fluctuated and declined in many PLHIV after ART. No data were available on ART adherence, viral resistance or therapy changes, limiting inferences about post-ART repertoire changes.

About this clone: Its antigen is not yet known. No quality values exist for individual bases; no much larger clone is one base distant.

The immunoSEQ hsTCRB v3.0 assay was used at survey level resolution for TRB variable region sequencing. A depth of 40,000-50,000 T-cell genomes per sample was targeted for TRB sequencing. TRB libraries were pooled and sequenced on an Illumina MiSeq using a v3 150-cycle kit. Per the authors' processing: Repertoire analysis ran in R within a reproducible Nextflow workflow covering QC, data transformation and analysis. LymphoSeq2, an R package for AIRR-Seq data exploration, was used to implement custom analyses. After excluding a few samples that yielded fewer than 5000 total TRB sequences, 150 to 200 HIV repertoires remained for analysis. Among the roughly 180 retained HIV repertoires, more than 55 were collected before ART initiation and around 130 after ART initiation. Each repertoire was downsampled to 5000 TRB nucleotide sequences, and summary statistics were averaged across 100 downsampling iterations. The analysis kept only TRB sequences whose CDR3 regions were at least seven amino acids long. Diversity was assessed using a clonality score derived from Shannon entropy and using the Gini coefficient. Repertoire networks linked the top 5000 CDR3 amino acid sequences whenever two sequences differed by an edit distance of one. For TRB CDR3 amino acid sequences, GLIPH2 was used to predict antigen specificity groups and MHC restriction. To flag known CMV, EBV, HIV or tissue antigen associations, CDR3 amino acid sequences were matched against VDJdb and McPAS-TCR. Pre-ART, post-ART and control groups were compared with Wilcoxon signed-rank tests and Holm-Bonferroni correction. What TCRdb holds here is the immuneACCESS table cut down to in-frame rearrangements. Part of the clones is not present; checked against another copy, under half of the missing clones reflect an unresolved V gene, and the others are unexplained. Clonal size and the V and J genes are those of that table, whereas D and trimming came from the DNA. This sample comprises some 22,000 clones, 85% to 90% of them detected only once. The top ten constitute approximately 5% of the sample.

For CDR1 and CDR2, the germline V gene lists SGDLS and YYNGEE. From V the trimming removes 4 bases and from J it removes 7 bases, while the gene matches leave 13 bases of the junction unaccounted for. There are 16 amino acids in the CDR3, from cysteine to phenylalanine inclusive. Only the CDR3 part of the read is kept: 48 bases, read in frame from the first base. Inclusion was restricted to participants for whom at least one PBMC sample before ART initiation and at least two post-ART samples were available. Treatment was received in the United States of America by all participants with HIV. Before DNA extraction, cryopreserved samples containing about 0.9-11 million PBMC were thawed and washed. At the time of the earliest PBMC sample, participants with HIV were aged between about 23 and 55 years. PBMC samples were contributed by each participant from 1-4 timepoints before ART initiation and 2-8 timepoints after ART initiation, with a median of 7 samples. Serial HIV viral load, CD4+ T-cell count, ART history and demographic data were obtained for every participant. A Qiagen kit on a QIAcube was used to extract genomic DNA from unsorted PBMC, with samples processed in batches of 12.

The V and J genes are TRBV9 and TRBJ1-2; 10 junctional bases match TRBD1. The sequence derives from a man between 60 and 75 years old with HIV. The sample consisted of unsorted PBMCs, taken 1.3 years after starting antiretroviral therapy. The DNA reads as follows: TGTGCCAGCAGCCGGGGGACAGGGGTGCCCTCGTTTGGCTACACCTTC. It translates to CASSRGTGVPSFGYTF.